This T cell receptor (beta chain) was retrieved from a study of pediatric ulcerative colitis. Findings and limits, study-wide: Rectal repertoires separated controls, mild-moderate and acute severe colitis. All ulcerative colitis patients, but no controls, carried two rectal clonotypes. Repertoires came from total lymphocyte DNA, so rare subsets like regulatory T cells may be missed.

During colonoscopy, one to two rectal pinch biopsies were collected. The germline gives CDR1 MDHEN, CDR2 SYDVKM. V gave up 5 bases and J gave up 0 bases, with 8 bases separating them. This CDR3 spans 14 amino acids. Notes on this clone: Its antigen remains unknown.

Some clones are missing from TCRdb's copy, which holds only in-frame ones; the method was immunoSEQ multiplex PCR. The sample contains 36,000 or so clones, 73% of which appear only once. This chain joins TRBV28 and TRBJ2-1, with D unclear. This TCR came from a boy younger than 18 with moderate ulcerative colitis. Sequencing was performed on gut tissue. DNA of the CDR3: TGTGCCAGCAGTGGTCCGATCTCCTACAATGAGCAGTTCTTC. Its translation: CASSGPISYNEQFF.